The clone carrying this T cell receptor (beta chain) was recorded only once. Its antigen is still unknown. The sample comes from a study of blood T cells in healthy people across ages. The study, taken as a whole, reports: Observed TCR beta diversity per million T cells went down as age went up. This fall followed a roughly linear course with age. Whereas aged donors had fewer naive CD4+ cells, long-lived donors had more of them and higher diversity.

A J-beta primer mix and a sample-barcoded 5' primer were used in a second PCR of about 7 to 12 cycles. Each cDNA molecule, via a template-switch adaptor with 12 random nucleotides, was tagged. From the 5' RACE reads, TCRdb called clonotypes with MiXCR, one entry per CDR3 protein. Among approximately 1.5 million distinct CDR3 sequences listed, under 55% were seen once. At least 6 micrograms of total RNA were extracted per sample. Losses at the gene ends were 0 bases for V and 0 bases for J; bases not matched to a gene: 6. Germline CDR1 and CDR2: SGDLS and YYNGEE. The CDR3 sequence is 17 residues long. The sequenced sample was blood. V is TRBV9 and J is TRBJ2-1; 7 bases agree with TRBD2. The receptor was derived from a woman younger than 35 in good health. The CDR3 bases are TGTGCCAGCAGCGTAGGCGGGCTAGCGGACTCCTACAATGAGCAGTTCTTC. Its protein product is CASSVGGLADSYNEQFF.